Each of the 10 T cell receptor beta chains below was sequenced from the same sample in a study of cytomegalovirus exposure and HLA in healthy donors. PCR primers comprised 60 Vbeta and 13 Jbeta primers. Data came from immunoSEQ multiplex PCR; TCRdb stores just in-frame clones and leaves some out. The sample holds around 150,000 clones, about two thirds seen once. Sample: PBMCs. The origin of the receptors is a man aged 50-59 years in good health and CMV-seropositive.

V usage is TRBV14 and J usage is TRBJ2-7; 7 bases agree with TRBD1. Germline V CDR1 and CDR2: SGHDN, FVKESK. Trimming took 1 base from V and 8 from J; bases not matched to a gene: 5. The CDR3 totals 13 residues. This CDR3 reads CASSQGGQRQQYF. The CDR3 coding sequence is TGTGCCAGCAGCCAAGGGGGACAGCGACAGCAGTACTTC.

The rearrangement joins TRBV6-5 to TRBJ1-2, with D unclear. Per germline, CDR1 MNHEY and CDR2 SVGAGI. V was pared by 0 bases and J by 8 bases, with 13 bases between. This CDR3 is built from 14 residues. The CDR3 nucleotides are TGTGCCAGCAGTTACTCGGGAGATGGGCGGGGCTACACCTTC. Translation: CASSYSGDGRGYTF.

The chain has TRBV4-1 and TRBJ1-2, with TRBD1 as a possible D gene (6 bases). Germline lookup yields CDR1 MGHRA and CDR2 YSYEKL. V was pared by 4 bases and J by 8 bases, with 26 bases between. The CDR3 spans 17 residues. CDR3 protein: CASSPERRARGTGGYTF. CDR3 DNA sequence: TGCGCCAGCAGCCCCGAACGAAGGGCCAGGGGAACGGGAGGCTACACCTTC.

The chain couples TRBV28 to TRBJ1-6; TRBD1 matches 9 bases. Germline-derived CDR1 and CDR2 are MDHEN and SYDVKM. The J segment lost 9 bases and the V segment lost 4 bases, leaving 10 bases of the junction unmatched. The CDR3 covers 16 residues. In DNA, the CDR3 is TGTGCCAGCAGTTCCCCACAGGGGGCCGGAGGTTCACCCCTCCACTTT. This gives the protein CASSSPQGAGGSPLHF.

This clone was seen once. This chain links TRBV4-1 with TRBJ2-3; 9 bases are shared with TRBD2. Germline V CDR1 and CDR2: MGHRA, YSYEKL. The CDR3 loop spans 17 amino acids. The V gene end was trimmed by 4 bases and the J gene end by 4 bases; junction bases not matched to a gene: 12. CDR3 in DNA: TGCGCCAGCAGCCGAAGACCGGGCGGGGGGGCCTCAGATACGCAGTATTTT. Translating it yields CASSRRPGGGASDTQYF.

The V gene is TRBV5-4, the J gene TRBJ1-3, with unresolved D. The CDR3 consists of 14 residues. Germline V gives CDR1 SGHNT, CDR2 YYREEE (reference sequence). V was pared by 3 bases and J by 5 bases, with 12 bases between. CDR3 protein: CASSSRTARNTIYF. In DNA, the CDR3 is TGTGCCAGCAGCTCCCGGACTGCGAGAAACACCATATATTTT.

The chain links TRBV7-9 to TRBJ1-5; D unclear. Germline assignment: CDR1 SEHNR and CDR2 FQNEAQ (reference sequence). Trimming pared 5 bases from V and 4 bases from J, leaving 15 bases between. This CDR3 has 15 residues. The CDR3 is CASSPSGVGNQPQHF. Here the CDR3 DNA reads TGTGCCAGCAGCCCTTCGGGAGTAGGAAATCAGCCCCAGCATTTT.

The chain carries TRBV6-6 and TRBJ2-2; 9 nucleotides agree with TRBD2. The CDR3 runs 14 residues. Per germline, CDR1 MNHNY and CDR2 SVGAGI (reference sequence). Unmatched junction bases numbered 7, after V lost 10 bases and J lost 4 bases. CDR3 amino acids: CANSAGGRTGELFF. The CDR3 DNA sequence: TGTGCCAACTCAGCGGGAGGTCGCACCGGGGAGCTGTTTTTT.

V is TRBV7-2 and J is TRBJ2-1; D is perhaps TRBD1 (6 bases). V was cut by 1 base and J by 9 bases, with 10 bases left in between. The CDR3 totals 13 residues. Germline V gene sequence: CDR1 SGHTA, CDR2 FQGNSA. The CDR3 DNA follows: TGTGCCAGCAGCTTAGGGCAGGGGACTGAGCAGTTCTTC. Protein product: CASSLGQGTEQFF.

The genes are TRBV6-1 and TRBJ2-3; D is perhaps TRBD2 (6 bases). V was clipped by 6 bases and J by 13 bases, with 20 bases between them. Germline loops: CDR1 MNHNS, CDR2 SASEGT. CDR3 length equals 13 residues. CDR3 loop: CASSFTKGTAKYF. CDR3 DNA: TGTGCCAGCAGCTTCACGAAGGGGACTGCAAAGTATTTT.